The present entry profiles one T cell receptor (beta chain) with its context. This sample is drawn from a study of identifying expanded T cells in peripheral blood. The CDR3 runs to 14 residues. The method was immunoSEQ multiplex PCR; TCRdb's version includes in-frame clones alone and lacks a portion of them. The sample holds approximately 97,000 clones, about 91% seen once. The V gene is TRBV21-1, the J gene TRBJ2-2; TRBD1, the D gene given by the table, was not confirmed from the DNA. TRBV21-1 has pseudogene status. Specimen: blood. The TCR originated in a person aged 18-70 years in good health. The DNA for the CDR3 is TGTGCCAGCACCCCGGGACAAAACACCGGGGAGCTGTTTTTT. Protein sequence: CASTPGQNTGELFF.